The clone carrying this T cell receptor (beta chain) has ten or more counts. J was trimmed by 1 base and V by 5 bases; bases with no gene match: 8. Germline lookup yields CDR1 MNHEY and CDR2 SMNVEV (reference sequence). The CDR3 consists of 16 residues. The sample originates from a study of identical twins. TCRdb ran MiXCR on the 5' RACE reads and lists one entry per CDR3 protein. The sample lists approximately 620,000 distinct CDR3 sequences; 8.6% were seen once. The data were also submitted as part of a second study, on yellow fever vaccine responses in identical twins. That study reports: It has been reported that, in twins, the vaccine T cell response seemed partly convergent and partly personalized.

This chain links TRBV27 with TRBJ2-3, with TRBD1 identical over 8 bases. The sequence derives from a woman aged 18-29 years in good health. The sequenced sample consisted of PBMCs. CDR3 sequence reads: CASSPHRGSGTDTQYF. The CDR3 DNA sequence: TGTGCCAGCAGTCCCCACAGGGGGTCCGGCACAGATACGCAGTATTTT.